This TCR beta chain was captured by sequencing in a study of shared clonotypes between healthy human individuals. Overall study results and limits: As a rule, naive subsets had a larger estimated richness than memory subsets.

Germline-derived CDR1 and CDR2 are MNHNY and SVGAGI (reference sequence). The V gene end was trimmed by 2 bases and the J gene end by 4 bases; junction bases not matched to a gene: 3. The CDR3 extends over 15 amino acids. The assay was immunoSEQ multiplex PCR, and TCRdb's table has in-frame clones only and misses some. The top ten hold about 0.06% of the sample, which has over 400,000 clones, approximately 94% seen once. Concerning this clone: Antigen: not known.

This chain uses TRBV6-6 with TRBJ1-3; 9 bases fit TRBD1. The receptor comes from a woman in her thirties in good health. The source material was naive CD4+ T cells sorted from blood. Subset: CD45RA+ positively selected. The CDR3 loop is CASSYGQGHGNTIYF. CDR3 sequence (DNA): TGTGCCAGCAGTTACGGACAGGGGCACGGAAACACCATATATTTT.